This is a list of T cell receptor beta chains from one sample in a study of identical twins. Each CDR3 protein gets one entry after TCRdb re-called the 5' RACE reads with MiXCR. The sample consists of fewer than 650,000 distinct CDR3 sequences, more than 9% of them appearing once. These data also formed part of another study, on yellow fever vaccine responses in identical twins.

The specimen was PBMCs. The source is a woman aged 18-29 years in good health. Each CDR3 is given with its conserved first and last residue. The order of the fields is CDR3 length, clone size, J gene, V gene, CDR3 protein. For some rows the clone size is stated as once, few or many, or as a class when expanded; others skip it.

len: 14; abundance: .; j_gene: TRBJ1-5; v_gene: TRBV24-1; CDR3aa: CATSGGLGNQPQHF
len: 16; abundance: many; j_gene: TRBJ2-1; v_gene: TRBV7-2; CDR3aa: CASSSQLAGSYNEQFF
len: 16; abundance: .; j_gene: TRBJ2-1; v_gene: TRBV10-3; CDR3aa: CAISLLTSGTYNEQFF
len: 13; abundance: few; j_gene: TRBJ2-7; v_gene: TRBV5-1; CDR3aa: CASSPDASYEQYF
len: 14; abundance: few; j_gene: TRBJ2-1; v_gene: TRBV24-1; CDR3aa: CATSDLRVGNEQFF
len: 17; abundance: many; j_gene: TRBJ2-3; v_gene: TRBV7-8; CDR3aa: CASRDPYGGQGAKTQYF
len: 14; abundance: many; j_gene: TRBJ2-7; v_gene: TRBV6-1; CDR3aa: CASRPYRGLGEQYF
len: 17; abundance: .; j_gene: TRBJ2-6; v_gene: TRBV20-1; CDR3aa: CSARGDRDFSGANVLTF
len: 16; abundance: few; j_gene: TRBJ2-1; v_gene: TRBV27; CDR3aa: CASSLGEPRSYNEQFF
len: 14; abundance: few; j_gene: TRBJ2-3; v_gene: TRBV28; CDR3aa: CASSLSGGRNTQYF
len: 15; abundance: many; j_gene: TRBJ2-7; v_gene: TRBV20-1; CDR3aa: CSARWGQGIAYEQYF
len: 12; abundance: .; j_gene: TRBJ2-2; v_gene: TRBV12-3/TRBV12-4; CDR3aa: CASGAVSGELFF
len: 14; abundance: many; j_gene: TRBJ2-7; v_gene: TRBV5-1; CDR3aa: CASSYEDGRYEQYF
len: 16; abundance: .; j_gene: TRBJ2-1; v_gene: TRBV12-3/TRBV12-4; CDR3aa: CASSDGQGPSYNEQFF
len: 14; abundance: .; j_gene: TRBJ2-7; v_gene: TRBV23-1; CDR3aa: CASSQGVQSYEQYF
len: 17; abundance: few; j_gene: TRBJ2-7; v_gene: TRBV7-9; CDR3aa: CASSLVRGVAGANEQYF
len: 12; abundance: many; j_gene: TRBJ2-2; v_gene: TRBV9; CDR3aa: CASSVNTGELFF
len: 15; abundance: few; j_gene: TRBJ1-5; v_gene: TRBV27; CDR3aa: CASSLYGDSNQPQHF
len: 12; abundance: many; j_gene: TRBJ2-7; v_gene: TRBV3-1; CDR3aa: CASTKTGVEQYF
len: 15; abundance: .; j_gene: TRBJ2-7; v_gene: TRBV2; CDR3aa: CASSVGLAEAYEQYF
len: 15; abundance: many; j_gene: TRBJ1-5; v_gene: TRBV10-3; CDR3aa: CATTRTGDRNQPQHF
len: 11; abundance: many; j_gene: TRBJ2-3; v_gene: TRBV24-1; CDR3aa: CATSDRDTQYF
len: 12; abundance: few; j_gene: TRBJ1-5; v_gene: TRBV6-6; CDR3aa: CASFTGIPPQHF
len: 15; abundance: .; j_gene: TRBJ1-1; v_gene: TRBV5-6; CDR3aa: CASSRVGQGGTEAFF
len: 17; abundance: many; j_gene: TRBJ2-2; v_gene: TRBV9; CDR3aa: CASSVDASMMDTGELFF
len: 14; abundance: many; j_gene: TRBJ2-1; v_gene: TRBV7-2; CDR3aa: CASSLPGRVNEQFF
len: 19; abundance: many; j_gene: TRBJ2-5; v_gene: TRBV3-1; CDR3aa: CASSLTPASDSRGKETQYF
len: 14; abundance: few; j_gene: TRBJ1-5; v_gene: TRBV28; CDR3aa: CASSSAKLNQPQHF
len: 14; abundance: few; j_gene: TRBJ1-1; v_gene: TRBV2; CDR3aa: CASSERGGVAEAFF
len: 15; abundance: few; j_gene: TRBJ2-5; v_gene: TRBV14; CDR3aa: CASSLRTSGGETQYF
len: 11; abundance: few; j_gene: TRBJ2-1; v_gene: TRBV19; CDR3aa: CASRNYGEQFF
len: 12; abundance: many; j_gene: TRBJ2-2; v_gene: TRBV29-1; CDR3aa: CSVVWGTGELFF
len: 14; abundance: many; j_gene: TRBJ1-1; v_gene: TRBV12-3/TRBV12-4; CDR3aa: CASRPDSDATEAFF
len: 16; abundance: many; j_gene: TRBJ2-1; v_gene: TRBV4-2; CDR3aa: CASSQPTGTSRNEQFF
len: 16; abundance: many; j_gene: TRBJ2-7; v_gene: TRBV6-5; CDR3aa: CASSSTRLAGAHEQYF
len: 16; abundance: .; j_gene: TRBJ2-3; v_gene: TRBV7-2; CDR3aa: CASSLWQASGTDTQYF
len: 13; abundance: many; j_gene: TRBJ2-5; v_gene: TRBV28; CDR3aa: CASSLFLRDYQYF